One and the same sample provided the 11 T cell receptor beta chains below, sequenced in a study of CD8 T cells in ankylosing spondylitis. Antigen specificity for these receptors is unknown. Overall study findings and caveats: Characteristic of ankylosing spondylitis blood, it appeared, was a TCR beta motif comprising about eight highly homologous variants.

Each CDR3 protein is one row after TCRdb ran MiXCR on the 5' RACE reads. The sample has some 840,000 distinct CDR3 sequences, approximately 10% seen once. The sample comprised blood, either unsorted or a sorted T cell fraction (not recorded which). The receptor source for this set is a male donor with ankylosing spondylitis.

This clonotype was seen a single time. CDR3 region: CASSYVLAGITDTQYF. CDR3 DNA sequence: TGTGCCAGCAGTTACGTTCTAGCGGGGATCACAGATACGCAGTATTTT. V is TRBV6-5 and J is TRBJ2-3; 9 bases line up with TRBD2. Looked up from germline, CDR1 is MNHEY and CDR2 is SVGAGI. The V segment lost 2 bases and the J segment 2 bases; nucleotides outside the gene matches: 5. The CDR3 loop spans 16 amino acids.

Regarding this clonotype: One end of the junction varies from germline; a read error may be responsible. DNA of the CDR3: TGTGCCAGCAGCTTCGGCGGACACAAGGCTAAAGAAAAACTGTTTTTT. Protein product: CASSFGGHKAKEKLFF. The chain has TRBV7-2 and TRBJ1-4; weak D call: TRBD1 (5 bases). Germline CDR1 and CDR2: SGHTA and FQGNSA. The CDR3 covers 16 residues. Based on the CDR3 plus reference TRBV7-2 and TRBJ1-4, the full variable domain is GAGVSQSPSNKVTEKGKDVELRCDPISGHTALYWYRQSLGQGLEFLIYFQGNSAPDKSGLPSDRFSAERTGGSVSTLTIQRTQQEDSAVYLCASSFGGHKAKEKLFFGSGTQLSVL.

CDR3 DNA sequence: TGTGCCACCAGTAGCGATGACAGCCCGCTCTCGTCAATCAGGGGTGAGCAGTTCTTC. As protein: CATSSDDSPLSSIRGEQFF. This chain joins TRBV24-1 and TRBJ2-1, with D possibly matching TRBD1 (6 bases). Germline V lookup: CDR1 KGHDR, CDR2 SFDVKD. Trimming removed 6 bases at V and 9 bases at J, with 32 bases between. The CDR3 covers 19 residues.

V usage is TRBV20-1 and J usage is TRBJ1-5; D may be TRBD1 (6 bases). The CDR3 covers 15 residues. V was shortened by 4 bases and J by 1 base, with 14 bases between the two germline ends. Germline CDR1 DFQATT, CDR2 SNEGSKA (reference sequence). CDR3 DNA: TGCAGTGCTACCCGTTACAGGGCCAGCAATCAGCCCCAGCATTTT. Protein: CSATRYRASNQPQHF.

This clonotype came up many times. The V gene is TRBV4-3, the J gene TRBJ1-1; D not resolved. The CDR3 contains 17 residues. V was shortened by 1 base and J by 4 bases, with 19 bases between the two germline ends. Germline values: CDR1 LGHNA, CDR2 YSLEER. CDR3 loop: CASSQALMKGVVTEAFF. The CDR3 DNA reads as TGCGCCAGCAGCCAAGCGCTCATGAAGGGAGTGGTCACTGAAGCTTTCTTT.

This clonotype was observed a few times. The junction differs from germline at one of its ends, possibly a read error. The rearrangement joins TRBV7-7 to TRBJ2-5; 8 bases match TRBD1. Germline CDR1 and CDR2: SSHAT and FNYEAQ (reference sequence). This CDR3 is built from 14 residues. The CDR3 sequence: CASSPRGLGETQYF. Written as DNA, the CDR3 is TGTGCTAGCAGCCCCAGGGGGCTTGGAGAGACCCAGTACTTC.

This clonotype occurred a few times. V usage is TRBV18 and J usage is TRBJ1-5; D remains unclear. This CDR3 is built from 14 residues. Germline V gene sequence: CDR1 KGHSH, CDR2 LQKENI. Trimming left V 3 bases short and J 3 bases short, with 9 bases between. CDR3 in amino acids: CASSPVPTNQPQHF. The DNA of the CDR3 is TGTGCCAGCTCACCGGTGCCTACCAATCAGCCCCAGCATTTT.

This clonotype was recorded a few times. The V gene is TRBV12-3 or TRBV12-4, the J gene TRBJ1-1; D is perhaps TRBD1 (5 bases). The CDR3 consists of 13 residues. Between the trimmed V and J ends, which lost 7 bases and 5 bases, there was a span of 14 bases. The CDR3 is CASTQTSGTEAFF. The DNA for the CDR3 is TGTGCCAGCACCCAGACATCAGGGACTGAAGCTTTCTTT.

This clonotype was counted between two and nine times. CDR3 in DNA: TGTGCCAGCTCACCACCGGACAGGCAGGACTGGTTCTTC. Amino acid sequence: CASSPPDRQDWFF. The gene calls are TRBV18 and TRBJ2-1, with 7 nucleotides matching TRBD1. The CDR3 runs to 13 residues. The germline V gene has CDR1 KGHSH and CDR2 LQKENI. Losses at the gene ends were 0 bases for V and 15 bases for J; bases not matched to a gene: 8.

The chain has TRBV7-3 and TRBJ2-1; 7 nucleotides align to TRBD2. The CDR3 is made up of 15 amino acids. Germline values: CDR1 SGHTA, CDR2 FQGTGA. V lost 3 bases, J lost 4 bases, and 6 bases stayed unmatched. The CDR3 DNA is TGTGCCAGCAGCTTCTCTAAAGCGGGGTACAATGAGCAGTTCTTC. Translating gives CASSFSKAGYNEQFF.

The chain is built from TRBV7-3 and TRBJ2-3; TRBD2 aligns across 8 bases. There are 16 residues in the CDR3. Germline CDR1 is SGHTA and CDR2 is FQGTGA. The V segment lost 1 base and the J segment 5 bases; nucleotides outside the gene matches: 8. CDR3 coding DNA: TGTGCCAGCAGCTTAATATCGGGGGGGGCCATAGATACGCAGTATTTT. Protein product: CASSLISGGAIDTQYF.